What follows are 29 T cell receptor beta chains derived from one specimen sequenced in a study of blood T cell repertoires in COVID-19 (dated by TCRdb to 2018 to 2021). Receptor amplification or capture employed the immunoSEQ multiplex PCR assay. Held by TCRdb, this immuneACCESS table contains in-frame sequences only and omits some clones. Under half of the omission traces to an unresolved V gene where checked; the cause of the rest is unknown. For this sample there are around 300,000 clones; approximately 90% appear just once. 2.5% to 3.5% of the sample is in the top ten clones. Specimen: PBMCs or T cells enriched from blood (not recorded which). These receptors originate from a woman between 50 and 59 years old who had recovered from COVID-19.

The chain combines TRBV19 with TRBJ2-3, with D possibly matching TRBD2 (6 bases). V was pared by 5 bases and J by 1 base, with 10 bases between. The CDR3 consists of 14 residues. Per germline, CDR1 LNHDA and CDR2 SQIVND (reference sequence). The CDR3 nucleotides read TGTGCCAGTAGTTATCAGCGGGGCACAGATACGCAGTATTTT. Its translation: CASSYQRGTDTQYF.

The CDR3 sequence: CASRGQGVEGYTF. CDR3 sequence (DNA): TGTGCCAGTAGAGGACAGGGAGTGGAGGGCTACACCTTC. The V gene is TRBV19, the J gene TRBJ1-2; 8 bases agree with TRBD1. The CDR3 consists of 13 residues. The V gene's germline CDR1 is LNHDA and CDR2 SQIVND (reference sequence). With V trimmed by 6 bases and J by 8 bases, 8 bases remained unmatched.

The chain employs TRBV12-3 or TRBV12-4 and TRBJ1-5; weak D call: TRBD1 (5 bases). The V gene lost 6 bases and the J gene lost 7 bases, with 13 bases spanning the gap. The CDR3 runs to 13 residues. The CDR3 nucleotides read TGTGCCAGCAGGCCCGGGGACTTACAGCCCCAGCATTTT. Its protein is CASRPGDLQPQHF.

The genes are TRBV5-6 and TRBJ2-7; TRBD2 matches 12 bases. Unmatched junction bases numbered 7, after V lost 0 bases and J lost 0 bases. Germline CDR1 and CDR2: SGHDT and YYEEEE. The CDR3 runs 18 residues. Here the CDR3 reads CASSLGLAGAISSYEQYF. CDR3 sequence (DNA): TGTGCCAGCAGCTTGGGACTAGCGGGAGCGATAAGCTCCTACGAGCAGTACTTC.

J is TRBJ2-3 and V is TRBV7-2, with 12 bases that match TRBD2. Germline V CDR1 and CDR2: SGHTA, FQGNSA. Trimming took 1 base from V and 4 from J; bases not matched to a gene: 3. This CDR3 has 16 residues. Here the CDR3 reads CASSLGASGRADTQYF. DNA of the CDR3: TGTGCCAGCAGCTTAGGGGCTAGCGGGAGGGCAGATACGCAGTATTTT.

V usage is TRBV9 and J usage is TRBJ2-2; D gene uncertain. This CDR3 is built from 16 residues. In germline, CDR1 is SGDLS, CDR2 YYNGEE. The V end lost 0 bases, the J end lost 4 bases, and 13 bases lay between the germline ends. CDR3 DNA: TGTGCCAGCAGCGTAGTGGGCACGGTTAGCACCGGGGAGCTGTTTTTT. Translated: CASSVVGTVSTGELFF.

This sequence joins TRBV3-1 (or the pseudogene TRBV3-2) and TRBJ2-4; TRBD2 aligns across 13 bases. Per the germline V gene, CDR1 is LGHDT and CDR2 is YNNKEL (reference sequence). V lost 1 base and J lost 4; bases outside the gene matches: 13. The CDR3 runs to 20 residues. The CDR3 DNA is TGTGCCAGCAGCCAAGCGTCTTTGAGACTAGCGGGAGGCGGAAAAAACATTCAGTACTTC. Protein sequence: CASSQASLRLAGGGKNIQYF.

The chain carries TRBV27 and TRBJ1-2, with 8 bases matching TRBD1. The CDR3 spans 15 residues. J gave up 6 bases and V 5 bases, and 11 bases lay outside the gene matches. The germline V gene encodes CDR1 MNHEY and CDR2 SMNVEV (reference sequence). The DNA of the CDR3 is TGTGCCAGCAGTCCGAAACAGGGGGAGGGCGATGGCTACACCTTC. Its translation: CASSPKQGEGDGYTF.

CDR3 loop: CSVVGQGGPYEQYF. The CDR3 DNA sequence: TGCAGCGTCGTTGGACAGGGAGGTCCCTACGAGCAGTACTTC. V is TRBV29-1 and J is TRBJ2-7; TRBD1 matches at 8 bases. The junction had 9 bases not matched to a gene; V was cut back by 6 bases and J by 2 bases. This CDR3 spans 14 amino acids. From germline, CDR1 is SQVTM and CDR2 ANQGSEA.

The chain is built from TRBV18 and TRBJ2-4; 7 bases map to TRBD1. V lost 1 base to trimming and J lost 2 bases; unmatched junction nucleotides: 2. Germline CDR1 reads KGHSH; CDR2 reads LQKENI. CDR3 length equals 15 residues. As DNA, the CDR3 is TGTGCCAGCTCACCACGAGGGGGCTCCAAAAACATTCAGTACTTC. Its translation is CASSPRGGSKNIQYF.

This clone has only a few counts. This sequence joins TRBV20-1 and TRBJ1-2; 7 bases match TRBD1. V dropped 3 bases and J dropped 6; count of bases not matched to a gene: 4. This CDR3 comprises 12 residues. The germline V gene encodes CDR1 DFQATT and CDR2 SNEGSKA (reference sequence). CDR3: CSASPQGDGYTF. The CDR3 DNA sequence: TGCAGTGCTAGTCCCCAGGGGGATGGCTACACCTTC.

The gene calls are TRBV19 and TRBJ1-5, with D perhaps TRBD1 (5 bases). V was trimmed by 6 bases and J by 6 bases, leaving 18 bases between them. Germline V gene sequence: CDR1 LNHDA, CDR2 SQIVND (reference sequence). The CDR3 is made up of 15 amino acids. This chain's CDR3 is CASRDWGTGVQPQHF. The DNA for the CDR3 is TGTGCCAGTAGGGACTGGGGGACGGGGGTTCAGCCCCAGCATTTT.

The chain joins TRBV7-2 to TRBJ2-3; 9 nucleotides agree with TRBD2. The V gene's germline CDR1 is SGHTA and CDR2 FQGNSA. CDR3 length: 15 amino acids. The V segment lost 4 bases and the J segment 5 bases; nucleotides outside the gene matches: 7. The CDR3 sequence is CASSSATSGGDTQYF. DNA for the CDR3: TGTGCCAGCAGCTCCGCGACTAGCGGCGGAGATACGCAGTATTTT.

The V and J genes are TRBV11-3 and TRBJ2-7; the D gene is possibly TRBD1 (6 bases). The germline gives CDR1 SGHNT, CDR2 YENEEA. Trimming shortened V by 5 bases and J by 7 bases, and 12 bases separated the two germline ends. The CDR3 sequence is 12 residues long. The CDR3 DNA reads TGTGCCAGCAGCCAGGGACAAAGGGAGCAGTACTTC. As protein: CASSQGQREQYF.

The J gene is TRBJ2-1, the V gene TRBV27, with D hard to call. The CDR3 is 13 residues long. Germline V gene data show CDR1 as MNHEY and CDR2 as SMNVEV (reference sequence). Trimming removed 3 bases at V and 6 bases at J, with 9 bases between. CDR3 region: CASSFVASNEQFF. The CDR3 DNA reads as TGTGCCAGCAGTTTCGTGGCTAGCAATGAGCAGTTCTTC.

The chain uses TRBV2 and TRBJ1-5; D call uncertain. The CDR3 contains 14 residues. V dropped 7 bases and J dropped 1 base, with 11 bases sitting between them. Germline values: CDR1 SNHLY, CDR2 FYNNEI. The CDR3 sequence: CASTESWSNQPQHF. The CDR3 DNA reads TGTGCCAGCACCGAAAGCTGGAGCAATCAGCCCCAGCATTTT.

The chain carries TRBV10-3 and TRBJ1-5; 7 nucleotides agree with TRBD1. From germline, CDR1 is ENHRY and CDR2 SYGVKD. V was clipped by 10 bases and J by 1 base; unmatched bases: 10. The CDR3 is 15 residues long. As DNA, the CDR3 is TGTGCCACATCCACCCAGGGGGGAAGCAATCAGCCCCAGCATTTT. Residues: CATSTQGGSNQPQHF.

This clone was picked up a small number of times. This chain links TRBV10-1 with TRBJ2-4; no firm D call. This CDR3 has 14 residues. Deletions cut 0 bases from V and 6 bases from J, with 9 bases between. The germline V gene encodes CDR1 WNHNN and CDR2 SYGVQD (reference sequence). Written as DNA, the CDR3 is TGCGCCAGCAGTGAGTCTGGCCGCCGAAACATTCAGTACTTC. Its protein product is CASSESGRRNIQYF.

V and J are TRBV29-1 and TRBJ2-7, with D perhaps TRBD2 (6 bases). V lost 4 bases, J lost 2 bases, and 18 bases lay in between. CDR3 length: 15 residues. The germline V gene encodes CDR1 SQVTM and CDR2 ANQGSEA. CDR3 amino acids: CSVVRPKGGTYEQYF. The DNA of the CDR3 is TGCAGCGTTGTCCGCCCCAAGGGAGGAACCTACGAGCAGTACTTC.

This clone was seen only once. The V gene is TRBV7-8, the J gene TRBJ1-6, with 10 bases identical to TRBD1. The trim removed 5 bases at V and 9 bases at J, leaving 4 bases unmatched. This CDR3 has 14 residues. From germline, CDR1 is SGHVS and CDR2 FQNEAQ. This CDR3 is CASSAGTGVSPLHF. In DNA form, the CDR3 reads TGTGCCAGCAGCGCCGGGACAGGGGTTTCACCCCTCCACTTT.

V usage is TRBV6-2 or TRBV6-3 and J usage is TRBJ2-1; TRBD2 aligns across 13 bases. The CDR3 length is 19 residues. The V gene end was trimmed by 5 bases and the J gene end by 6 bases; junction bases not matched to a gene: 16. Germline V CDR1 and CDR2: MNHEY, SVGEGT. CDR3 coding DNA: TGTGCCAGCAGTCCAGGACTAGCGGGAGTTTCTTCGGGGTTCAATGAGCAGTTCTTC. Translation gives CASSPGLAGVSSGFNEQFF.

The chain is built from TRBV9 and TRBJ2-3; TRBD2 might be the D (6 bases). CDR1 and CDR2 from the germline V gene are SGDLS and YYNGEE. The CDR3 consists of 16 residues. V was cut by 3 bases and J by 7 bases, with 21 bases left in between. The CDR3 protein is CASSARSDYTQHTQYF. In nucleotides, the CDR3 is TGTGCCAGCAGCGCACGATCGGACTACACTCAGCATACGCAGTATTTT. The full variable domain, rest sourced from reference TRBV9 and TRBJ2-3, is DSGVTQTPKHLITATGQRVTLRCSPRSGDLSVYWYQQSLDQGLQFLIQYYNGEERAKGNILERFSAQQFPDLHSELNLSSLELGDSALYFCASSARSDYTQHTQYFGPGTRLTVL.

V and J are TRBV19 and TRBJ2-1, with 10 bases identical to TRBD2. V shed 7 bases, J shed 10 bases, and the junction held 10 bases outside the gene matches. CDR1 and CDR2 (germline): LNHDA, SQIVND (reference sequence). CDR3 size: 14 residues. The chain's CDR3 is CASTPSGSSREQFF. CDR3 nucleotides: TGTGCCAGTACACCTAGCGGGAGTTCTAGGGAGCAGTTCTTC.

The chain carries TRBV19 and TRBJ1-6; 7 positions agree with TRBD1. After removal of 7 bases from V and 7 bases from J, the junction contained 10 bases not matched to a gene. CDR1 and CDR2 (germline): LNHDA, SQIVND (reference sequence). The CDR3 covers 15 residues. The CDR3 DNA reads TGTGCCAGTACCGCCACTCGACAGGGAAATTCACCCCTCCACTTT. Its protein product is CASTATRQGNSPLHF.

The rearrangement uses TRBV11-2 and TRBJ2-7; D might be TRBD1 (5 bases). This CDR3 has 13 amino acids. CDR1 and CDR2 from the germline V gene are SGHAT and FQNNGV. Trimming stripped 6 bases from V and 2 bases from J, with 11 bases between. CDR3 sequence (DNA): TGTGCCAGCAGTTTCAGGGTAGCCTACGAGCAGTACTTC. This sequence encodes CASSFRVAYEQYF.

The rearrangement uses TRBV24-1 and TRBJ2-1; 14 bases are shared with TRBD2. The J segment lost 8 bases and the V segment lost 3 bases, leaving 5 bases of the junction unmatched. The germline gives CDR1 KGHDR, CDR2 SFDVKD. The CDR3 extends over 16 amino acids. The CDR3 sequence is CATSDAGTSGSDEQFF. DNA for the CDR3: TGTGCCACCAGTGATGCCGGGACTAGCGGGAGTGATGAGCAGTTCTTC.

DNA of the CDR3: TGTGCCAGCAGCTTGCGAGGGACTAGCGCCCAGGGCGAGCAGTTCTTC. This translates into CASSLRGTSAQGEQFF. The rearrangement uses TRBV11-3 and TRBJ2-1; the match to TRBD2 covers 10 bases. The ends lost 3 bases at V and 10 bases at J; junction bases unmatched: 12. Germline V CDR1 and CDR2: SGHNT, YENEEA. The CDR3 runs 16 residues.

The chain carries TRBV19 and TRBJ2-1; TRBD1 matches 11 bases. CDR1 is LNHDA and CDR2 is SQIVND in the germline V gene (reference sequence). This CDR3 region has 15 residues. Germline trimming cut 10 bases from V and 4 bases from J; bases unmatched to any gene: 9. Written as DNA, the CDR3 is TGTGCCACTTTACCGGGACAGGGGGAGTACAATGAGCAGTTCTTC. It encodes CATLPGQGEYNEQFF.

The gene calls are TRBV7-2 and TRBJ1-6; the match to TRBD1 covers 8 bases. V lost 1 base, J lost 11 bases, and 10 bases stayed unmatched. Germline V gene lookup returns CDR1 SGHTA and CDR2 FQGNSA. The CDR3 consists of 16 residues. The CDR3 nucleotides are TGTGCCAGCAGCTTAGTGGGTCAGGGGGCGCGGACACCCCTCCACTTT. Its translation is CASSLVGQGARTPLHF.